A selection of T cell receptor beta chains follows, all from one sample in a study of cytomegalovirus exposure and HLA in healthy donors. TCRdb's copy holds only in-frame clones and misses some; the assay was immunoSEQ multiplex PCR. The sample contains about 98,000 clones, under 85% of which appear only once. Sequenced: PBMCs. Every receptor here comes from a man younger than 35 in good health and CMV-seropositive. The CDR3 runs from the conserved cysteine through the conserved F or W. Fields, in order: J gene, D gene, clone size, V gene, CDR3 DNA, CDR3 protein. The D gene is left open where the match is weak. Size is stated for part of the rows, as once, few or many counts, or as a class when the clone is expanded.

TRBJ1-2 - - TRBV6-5 TGTGCCAGCAGTTACTCTAGGCGGAATGGCTACACCTTC CASSYSRRNGYTF
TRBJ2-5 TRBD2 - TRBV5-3 TGTGCCAGAAGCTTGAATCTCGCCGGGACTAGCAAAGAGACCCAGTACTTC CARSLNLAGTSKETQYF
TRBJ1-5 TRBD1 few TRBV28 TGTGCCACCGCGCCCGTACGCACAGGGGAAGGACAGCCCCAGCATTTT CATAPVRTGEGQPQHF
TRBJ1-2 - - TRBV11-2 TGTGCCAGCAGCTCTTCGCCGGAGTATGGCTACACCTTC CASSSSPEYGYTF
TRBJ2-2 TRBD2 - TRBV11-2 TGTGCCAGCAGCTTAGTTATGAATCGGGGGGTTACCACCGGGGAGCTGTTTTTT CASSLVMNRGVTTGELFF
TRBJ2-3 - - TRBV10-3 TGTGCCATCAGTGAGTCCCCTGTCGATACGCAGTATTTT CAISESPVDTQYF
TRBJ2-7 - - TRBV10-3 TGTGCCATTACCACGACGGGAAGCTCCTACGAGCAGTACTTC CAITTTGSSYEQYF
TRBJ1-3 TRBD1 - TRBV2 TGTGCCAGCACCGTCCCGGGACAGGGCCCTGGAAACACCATATATTTT CASTVPGQGPGNTIYF
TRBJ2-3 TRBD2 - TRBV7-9 TGTGCCAGCAGCTTAGCAGCGGGAGACACAGATACGCAGTATTTT CASSLAAGDTDTQYF
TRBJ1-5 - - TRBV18 TGTGCCAGCTCAGAAGGACAGACCAATCAGCCCCAGCATTTT CASSEGQTNQPQHF
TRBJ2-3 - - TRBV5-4 TGTGCCAGCAGCTCCTCGGGGGGCGGTGGAGCAGATACGCAGTATTTT CASSSSGGGGADTQYF
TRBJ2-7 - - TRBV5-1 TGCGCCAGCAGCTTGGAGTCAGAAACCTACGAGCAGTACTTC CASSLESETYEQYF
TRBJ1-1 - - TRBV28 TGTGCCAGCAGTTTTAGTGCAATGAACACTGAAGCTTTCTTT CASSFSAMNTEAFF
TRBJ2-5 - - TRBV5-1 TGCGCCAGCAGCTTGGGAGGGACTTCATGGGGAGAGACCCAGTACTTC CASSLGGTSWGETQYF
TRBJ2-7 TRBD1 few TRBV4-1 TGCGCCAGCAGCCGACCGGGACAGGGCACGATCTACGAGCAGTACTTC CASSRPGQGTIYEQYF
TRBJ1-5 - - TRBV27 TGTGCCAGCAGTTTCGCAGGGGCAGGTCAGCCCCAGCATTTT CASSFAGAGQPQHF
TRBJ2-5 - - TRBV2 TGTGCCAGCAGTACCCCGGAGAGGCAAGAGACCCAGTACTTC CASSTPERQETQYF
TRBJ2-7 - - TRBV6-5 TGTGCCAGGACAGTTTATTTGGCCTACGAGCAGTACTTC CARTVYLAYEQYF
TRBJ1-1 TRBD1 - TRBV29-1 TGCAGCGGCCGAAGGTCTAGGGGGCCGAACACTGAAGCTTTCTTT CSGRRSRGPNTEAFF
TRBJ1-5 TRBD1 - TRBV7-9 TGTGCCAGCAGCTTCCCGGGACAGGGATCACCCCAGCATTTT CASSFPGQGSPQHF
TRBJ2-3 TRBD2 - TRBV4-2 TGTGCCAGCAGCCTCTCCCGGGGGGGGACAGATACGCAGTATTTT CASSLSRGGTDTQYF
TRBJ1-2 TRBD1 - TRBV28 TGTGCCAGCAGATCAGCCACAGGGGATGGCTACACCTTC CASRSATGDGYTF
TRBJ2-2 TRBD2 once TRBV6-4 TGTGCCGGCGGACTAGCGGGGGGCACGAACACCGGGGAGCTGTTTTTT CAGGLAGGTNTGELFF